This note documents a single T cell receptor (beta chain) sequence. Its antigen is undetermined. Trimming removed 1 base from V and 1 base from J; junction bases left unmatched: 3. The CDR3 extends over 16 amino acids. Germline values: CDR1 MNHNS, CDR2 SASEGT. Each diagnosis drew on symptoms, thyroxine, TRAb, thyroid ultrasound and orbital computed tomography findings. Amplification yielded TCR beta CDR3 regions, with RNA transcripts as the source. TCR CDR3 underwent first-round RT-PCR with the HTBI primer set. TCRdb used MiXCR to reprocess the multiplex PCR reads, holding one entry per CDR3 protein. The profile shows a few hundred thousand distinct CDR3 sequences, less than 20% of them singletons. The sample belongs to a study of T cells in Graves' hyperthyroidism and ophthalmopathy. Broader study findings: Blood samples included most of the expanded thyroid clonotypes exceeding 0.001. Onset of ophthalmopathy came a median 6.5 months after the model predicted it.

This receptor was taken from a man aged 18 to 30 with Graves' ophthalmopathy. Sequencing was carried out using blood. The chain is built from TRBV6-1 and TRBJ2-4; 8 bases align to TRBD2. Here the CDR3 DNA reads TGTGCCAGCAGTGAAGAAGGCGGGGGGGCCAAAAACATTCAGTACTTC. Translating it yields CASSEEGGGAKNIQYF.